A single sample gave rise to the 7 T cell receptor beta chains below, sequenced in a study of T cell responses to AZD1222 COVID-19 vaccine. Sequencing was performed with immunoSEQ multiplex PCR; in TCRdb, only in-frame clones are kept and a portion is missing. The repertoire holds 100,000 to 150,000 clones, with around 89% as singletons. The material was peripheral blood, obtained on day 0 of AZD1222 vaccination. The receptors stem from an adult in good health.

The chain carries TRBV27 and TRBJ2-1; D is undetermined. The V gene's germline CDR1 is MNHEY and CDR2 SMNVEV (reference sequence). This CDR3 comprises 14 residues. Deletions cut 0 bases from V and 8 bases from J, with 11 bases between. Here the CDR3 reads CASSLSARHHEQFF. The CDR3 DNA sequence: TGTGCCAGCAGTTTATCCGCGCGTCACCATGAGCAGTTCTTC.

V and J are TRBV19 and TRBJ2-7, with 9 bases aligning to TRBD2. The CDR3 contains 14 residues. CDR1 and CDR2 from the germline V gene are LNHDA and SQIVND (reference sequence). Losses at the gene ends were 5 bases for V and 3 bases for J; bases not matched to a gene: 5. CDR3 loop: CASSLTSGLYEQYF. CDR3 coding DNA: TGTGCCAGTAGTCTGACTAGCGGCCTCTACGAGCAGTACTTC.

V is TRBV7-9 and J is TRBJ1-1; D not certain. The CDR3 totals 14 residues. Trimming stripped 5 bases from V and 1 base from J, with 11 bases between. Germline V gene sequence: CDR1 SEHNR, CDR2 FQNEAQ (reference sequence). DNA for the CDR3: TGTGCCAGCAGCCCCACCCGACGGAACACTGAAGCTTTCTTT. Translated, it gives CASSPTRRNTEAFF.

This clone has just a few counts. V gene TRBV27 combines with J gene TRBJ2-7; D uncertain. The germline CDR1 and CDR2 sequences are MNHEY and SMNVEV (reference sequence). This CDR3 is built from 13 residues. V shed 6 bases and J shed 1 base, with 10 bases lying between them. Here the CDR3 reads CASSLGFSYEQYF. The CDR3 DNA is TGTGCCAGCAGCCTCGGATTTTCCTACGAGCAGTACTTC.

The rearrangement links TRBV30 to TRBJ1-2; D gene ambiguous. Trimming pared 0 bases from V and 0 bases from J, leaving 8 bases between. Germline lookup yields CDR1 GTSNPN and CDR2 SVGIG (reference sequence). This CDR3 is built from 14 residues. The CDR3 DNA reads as TGTGCCTGGAGTGTAACAGTGCCTAACTATGGCTACACCTTC. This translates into CAWSVTVPNYGYTF.

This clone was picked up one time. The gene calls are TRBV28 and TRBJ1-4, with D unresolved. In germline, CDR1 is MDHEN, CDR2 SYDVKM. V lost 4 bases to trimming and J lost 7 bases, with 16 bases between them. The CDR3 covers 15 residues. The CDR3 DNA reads TGTGCCAGCAGTTCCCCCAGTGGGTGGGGTGAAAAACTGTTTTTT. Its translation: CASSSPSGWGEKLFF.

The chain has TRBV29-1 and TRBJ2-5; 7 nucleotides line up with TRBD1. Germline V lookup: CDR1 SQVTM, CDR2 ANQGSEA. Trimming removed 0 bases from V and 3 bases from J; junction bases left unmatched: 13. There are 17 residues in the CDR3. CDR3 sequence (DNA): TGCAGCGTTGAAGATCAAGTGTCCACGACAGGGAAAGAGACCCAGTACTTC. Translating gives CSVEDQVSTTGKETQYF.